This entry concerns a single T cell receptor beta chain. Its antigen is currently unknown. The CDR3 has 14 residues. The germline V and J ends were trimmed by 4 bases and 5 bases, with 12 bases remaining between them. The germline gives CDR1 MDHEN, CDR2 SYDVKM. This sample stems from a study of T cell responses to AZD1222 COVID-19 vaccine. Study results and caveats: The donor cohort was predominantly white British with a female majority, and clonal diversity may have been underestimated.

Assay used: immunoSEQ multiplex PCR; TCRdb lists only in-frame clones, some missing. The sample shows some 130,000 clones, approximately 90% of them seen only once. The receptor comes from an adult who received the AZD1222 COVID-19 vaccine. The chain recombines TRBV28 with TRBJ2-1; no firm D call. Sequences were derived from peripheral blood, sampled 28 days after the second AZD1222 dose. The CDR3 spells CASSSFGLHNEQFF. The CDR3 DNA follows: TGTGCCAGCAGTTCTTTTGGCCTCCACAATGAGCAGTTCTTC.